This TCR beta chain derives from a study of OX40 agonist ivuxolimab in advanced cancers. On the study more broadly: Three patients had partial responses: one hepatocellular carcinoma, two cutaneous melanoma.

Findings of the study overall: Among T cells, CD8+ cells averaged more expanded clones than CD4+ cells.

CDR1 is SGHKS and CDR2 is YYEKEE in the germline V gene (reference sequence). CDR3 length: 12 residues. The V gene lost 4 bases and the J gene lost 6 bases, with 8 bases spanning the gap. The assay was immunoSEQ multiplex PCR, and TCRdb's table has in-frame clones only and misses some. This sample has approximately 66,000 clones; approximately 81% occur once, and the top ten carry 0.83%. A remark on this clone: Its antigen is unknown.

This sequence was found in an adult with an advanced solid tumor such as melanoma, head and neck, liver or kidney cancer. Sequenced here: CD4+ or CD8+ T cells sorted from blood, sampled in a trial of the OX40 agonist ivuxolimab. The chain employs TRBV5-5 and TRBJ2-1; no firm D call. CDR3 in DNA: TGTGCCAGCAGCCTTCCCCCCAATGAGCAGTTCTTC. Its protein product is CASSLPPNEQFF.